A selection of T cell receptor beta chains follows, all from one sample in a study of blood T cell repertoires in COVID-19. TCRdb keeps only in-frame clones here, not all; method: immunoSEQ multiplex PCR. The repertoire has 120,000 to 150,000 clones, around 89% of them found once; the top ten carry around 15%. The sample consisted of peripheral blood. These TCRs come from a man aged 18 to 30 with COVID-19, enrolled during active disease. Each CDR3 is given with its conserved first and last residue. Fields, in order: D gene, V gene, J gene, clone size, CDR3 protein, CDR3 DNA. D genes are given only for firm matches. Clone size appears in some rows only: once, few, many, or a class for an expanded clone.

d_call: -; v_call: TRBV7-2; j_call: TRBJ2-3; clone_size: -; cdr3_aa: CASSLVSGRNTQYF; cdr3_nt: TGTGCCAGCAGCTTAGTTTCGGGAAGGAATACGCAGTATTTT
d_call: -; v_call: TRBV7-2; j_call: TRBJ2-4; clone_size: -; cdr3_aa: CASSLLLGGYKNIQYF; cdr3_nt: TGTGCCAGCAGCTTACTTCTGGGGGGTTACAAAAACATTCAGTACTTC
d_call: TRBD1; v_call: TRBV30; j_call: TRBJ2-7; clone_size: once; cdr3_aa: CAWSRTGGYEQYF; cdr3_nt: TGTGCCTGGAGTAGGACAGGGGGCTACGAGCAGTACTTC
d_call: -; v_call: TRBV5-1; j_call: TRBJ2-5; clone_size: -; cdr3_aa: CASSLGQTQETQYF; cdr3_nt: TGCGCCAGCAGCTTGGGACAGACGCAAGAGACCCAGTACTTC
d_call: -; v_call: TRBV9; j_call: TRBJ2-2; clone_size: -; cdr3_aa: CASSVGGTTGELFF; cdr3_nt: TGTGCCAGCAGCGTAGGTGGCACCACCGGGGAGCTGTTTTTT
d_call: -; v_call: TRBV4-3; j_call: TRBJ1-1; clone_size: -; cdr3_aa: CASSRAGTEAFF; cdr3_nt: TGCGCCAGTTCCCGGGCGGGCACTGAAGCTTTCTTT
d_call: -; v_call: TRBV30; j_call: TRBJ1-5; clone_size: -; cdr3_aa: CAWSVRVAQPQHF; cdr3_nt: TGTGCCTGGAGTGTACGAGTCGCTCAGCCCCAGCATTTT
d_call: -; v_call: TRBV19; j_call: TRBJ2-2; clone_size: -; cdr3_aa: CASSKGPGFEGTGELFF; cdr3_nt: TGTGCCAGTAGTAAGGGCCCGGGGTTCGAGGGCACCGGGGAGCTGTTTTTT
d_call: -; v_call: TRBV19; j_call: TRBJ1-1; clone_size: -; cdr3_aa: CASSIGQNTEAFF; cdr3_nt: TGTGCCAGTAGTATAGGACAGAACACTGAAGCTTTCTTT
d_call: -; v_call: TRBV19; j_call: TRBJ1-6; clone_size: -; cdr3_aa: CASSLPRTEADNSPLHF; cdr3_nt: TGTGCCAGTAGCCTTCCCAGGACAGAGGCAGATAATTCACCCCTCCACTTT
d_call: TRBD2; v_call: TRBV3-1/TRBV3-2; j_call: TRBJ2-3; clone_size: few; cdr3_aa: CASSQTSGSVGTDTQYF; cdr3_nt: TGTGCCAGCAGCCAGACTAGCGGGAGTGTCGGGACAGATACGCAGTATTTT
d_call: -; v_call: TRBV7-9; j_call: TRBJ1-1; clone_size: few; cdr3_aa: CASTPTRVGNTEAFF; cdr3_nt: TGTGCCAGCACCCCCACCAGGGTGGGTAACACTGAAGCTTTCTTT
d_call: -; v_call: TRBV5-4; j_call: TRBJ2-1; clone_size: -; cdr3_aa: CASSPLRQRASYNEQFF; cdr3_nt: TGTGCCAGCAGCCCCCTCCGCCAGCGGGCGTCCTACAATGAGCAGTTCTTC
d_call: -; v_call: TRBV28; j_call: TRBJ1-5; clone_size: -; cdr3_aa: CASSRDTSFSNQPQHF; cdr3_nt: TGTGCCAGCAGTCGAGACACCTCCTTTAGCAATCAGCCCCAGCATTTT
d_call: -; v_call: TRBV4-3; j_call: TRBJ1-1; clone_size: -; cdr3_aa: CASSQRGTEAFF; cdr3_nt: TGCGCCAGCAGCCAAAGGGGTACTGAAGCTTTCTTT
d_call: -; v_call: TRBV10-3; j_call: TRBJ1-1; clone_size: -; cdr3_aa: CAIRDGGRGGTEAFF; cdr3_nt: TGTGCCATCAGGGACGGAGGGAGGGGGGGGACTGAAGCTTTCTTT
d_call: -; v_call: TRBV10-3; j_call: TRBJ1-5; clone_size: -; cdr3_aa: CATSLDKPNQPQHF; cdr3_nt: TGTGCCACCTCTCTTGACAAGCCGAATCAGCCCCAGCATTTT
d_call: TRBD1; v_call: TRBV2; j_call: TRBJ2-7; clone_size: -; cdr3_aa: CASRDRVHEQYF; cdr3_nt: TGTGCCAGCCGGGACAGGGTTCACGAGCAGTACTTC
d_call: TRBD2; v_call: TRBV28; j_call: TRBJ2-1; clone_size: -; cdr3_aa: CASSPGLAGAVEQFF; cdr3_nt: TGTGCCAGCAGTCCGGGACTAGCGGGAGCAGTTGAGCAGTTCTTC
d_call: TRBD2; v_call: TRBV13; j_call: TRBJ2-3; clone_size: -; cdr3_aa: CASSFTGLEKTDTQYF; cdr3_nt: TGTGCCAGCAGCTTCACGGGACTAGAAAAGACAGATACGCAGTATTTT
d_call: -; v_call: TRBV11-2; j_call: TRBJ1-6; clone_size: -; cdr3_aa: CASSFAVRGGTPRPLHF; cdr3_nt: TGTGCCAGCAGCTTTGCTGTTCGGGGAGGAACTCCTCGACCCCTCCACTTT
d_call: TRBD2; v_call: TRBV7-2; j_call: TRBJ2-1; clone_size: -; cdr3_aa: CASSLVTSGSIEQFF; cdr3_nt: TGTGCCAGCAGCTTAGTCACTAGCGGGAGTATTGAGCAGTTCTTC
d_call: TRBD1; v_call: TRBV27; j_call: TRBJ2-7; clone_size: -; cdr3_aa: CASSSPDRGNYEQYF; cdr3_nt: TGTGCCAGCAGTTCGCCGGACAGGGGAAACTACGAGCAGTACTTC
d_call: TRBD2; v_call: TRBV3-1/TRBV3-2; j_call: TRBJ2-1; clone_size: -; cdr3_aa: CASSSWDYLTWGLNNEQFF; cdr3_nt: TGTGCCAGCAGCTCCTGGGACTACCTAACATGGGGACTTAACAATGAGCAGTTCTTC
d_call: TRBD2; v_call: TRBV7-8; j_call: TRBJ2-7; clone_size: -; cdr3_aa: CASRGTSGTEQYF; cdr3_nt: TGTGCCAGCAGGGGGACTAGCGGGACCGAGCAGTACTTC
d_call: -; v_call: TRBV2; j_call: TRBJ1-2; clone_size: -; cdr3_aa: CASSENSGRTTYGYTF; cdr3_nt: TGTGCCAGCAGTGAGAACTCAGGCCGTACCACCTATGGCTACACCTTC
d_call: -; v_call: TRBV6-5; j_call: TRBJ2-5; clone_size: -; cdr3_aa: CASSLTSGRETQYF; cdr3_nt: TGTGCCAGCAGTTTAACGTCAGGGAGGGAGACCCAGTACTTC
d_call: -; v_call: TRBV7-9; j_call: TRBJ2-2; clone_size: -; cdr3_aa: CASSSHTGNTGELFF; cdr3_nt: TGTGCCAGCAGCTCACATACAGGGAACACCGGGGAGCTGTTTTTT
d_call: -; v_call: TRBV19; j_call: TRBJ1-6; clone_size: -; cdr3_aa: CASTPTGSGSPLHF; cdr3_nt: TGTGCCAGTACCCCGACAGGCTCAGGCTCACCCCTCCACTTT
d_call: TRBD2; v_call: TRBV5-1; j_call: TRBJ2-7; clone_size: -; cdr3_aa: CASSAKASGSGEQYF; cdr3_nt: TGCGCCAGCAGCGCGAAGGCTAGCGGGAGTGGAGAGCAGTACTTC
d_call: TRBD2; v_call: TRBV7-9; j_call: TRBJ2-3; clone_size: -; cdr3_aa: CASSKPTSGHADTQYF; cdr3_nt: TGTGCCAGCAGCAAACCGACTAGCGGACACGCGGATACGCAGTATTTT
d_call: -; v_call: TRBV5-1; j_call: TRBJ2-1; clone_size: -; cdr3_aa: CASSLDGGPQRGNEQFF; cdr3_nt: TGCGCCAGCAGCTTGGACGGGGGGCCCCAAAGGGGCAATGAGCAGTTCTTC
d_call: -; v_call: TRBV5-6; j_call: TRBJ1-1; clone_size: -; cdr3_aa: CASSLGSWGSKRWAEAFF; cdr3_nt: TGTGCCAGCAGCTTGGGTTCGTGGGGCAGCAAAAGGTGGGCTGAAGCTTTCTTT
d_call: -; v_call: TRBV5-4; j_call: TRBJ2-1; clone_size: -; cdr3_aa: CASSLLAESYNEQFF; cdr3_nt: TGTGCCAGCAGCTTGTTAGCGGAGTCCTACAATGAGCAGTTCTTC
d_call: -; v_call: TRBV6-5; j_call: TRBJ2-7; clone_size: -; cdr3_aa: CASSYGDTSYEQYF; cdr3_nt: TGTGCCAGCAGTTACGGGGACACTTCCTACGAGCAGTACTTC
d_call: TRBD2; v_call: TRBV19; j_call: TRBJ2-7; clone_size: -; cdr3_aa: CASSPSPGLAGGPSGEQYF; cdr3_nt: TGTGCCAGTAGTCCAAGCCCAGGACTAGCGGGAGGGCCCTCGGGAGAGCAGTACTTC
d_call: TRBD2; v_call: TRBV3-1/TRBV3-2; j_call: TRBJ2-3; clone_size: -; cdr3_aa: CASSQRTVTSGTDTQYF; cdr3_nt: TGTGCCAGCAGCCAACGGACGGTGACTAGCGGTACAGATACGCAGTATTTT
d_call: -; v_call: TRBV6-2/TRBV6-3; j_call: TRBJ1-2; clone_size: once; cdr3_aa: CASSYSVEGPAAGYTF; cdr3_nt: TGTGCCAGCAGTTACTCTGTGGAGGGGCCCGCTGCTGGCTACACCTTC
d_call: TRBD2; v_call: TRBV27; j_call: TRBJ2-7; clone_size: -; cdr3_aa: CASMWTSGRALGEQYF; cdr3_nt: TGTGCCAGCATGTGGACTAGCGGGAGGGCCTTGGGCGAGCAGTACTTC
d_call: TRBD1; v_call: TRBV9; j_call: TRBJ2-7; clone_size: once; cdr3_aa: CASSSRDSYEQYF; cdr3_nt: TGTGCCAGCAGCTCACGGGACAGCTACGAGCAGTACTTC
d_call: TRBD2; v_call: TRBV6-2/TRBV6-3; j_call: TRBJ2-2; clone_size: -; cdr3_aa: CASIPSGSGGELFF; cdr3_nt: TGTGCCAGCATCCCTAGCGGGAGTGGCGGGGAGCTGTTTTTT
d_call: TRBD2; v_call: TRBV11-2; j_call: TRBJ2-3; clone_size: -; cdr3_aa: CASSLEFPLAGDPSTDTQYF; cdr3_nt: TGTGCCAGCAGCTTAGAGTTCCCACTAGCGGGAGATCCGAGCACAGATACGCAGTATTTT
d_call: -; v_call: TRBV29-1; j_call: TRBJ2-5; clone_size: -; cdr3_aa: CSGGVYGETQYF; cdr3_nt: TGCAGCGGGGGCGTATATGGCGAGACCCAGTACTTC
d_call: TRBD1; v_call: TRBV9; j_call: TRBJ1-6; clone_size: once; cdr3_aa: CASSVTDRGRGPLHF; cdr3_nt: TGTGCCAGCAGCGTTACCGACAGGGGACGAGGGCCCCTCCACTTT
d_call: TRBD1; v_call: TRBV2; j_call: TRBJ2-5; clone_size: -; cdr3_aa: CASTDRGLIRETQYF; cdr3_nt: TGTGCCAGCACAGACAGGGGCCTTATTCGGGAGACCCAGTACTTC
d_call: TRBD2; v_call: TRBV28; j_call: TRBJ2-3; clone_size: -; cdr3_aa: CASRSSSGRVSGTDTQYF; cdr3_nt: TGTGCCAGCAGATCCTCTAGCGGGAGGGTGAGCGGCACAGATACGCAGTATTTT